The 7 T cell receptor beta chains below come from one sample, sequenced in a study of blood T cells in healthy people across ages. It was with a sample-barcoded 5' primer and a J-beta primer mix that a second PCR of about 6 to 12 cycles was run. Each CDR3 protein is one row after TCRdb ran MiXCR on the 5' RACE reads. The sample lists hundreds of thousands of distinct CDR3 sequences, roughly 43% occurring once. Input material: blood. These TCRs come from a woman aged 55-70 years in good health.

The rearrangement links TRBV28 to TRBJ1-1, with a tentative D call TRBD1 (6 bases). Trimming removed 2 bases from V and 4 bases from J, with 11 bases in between. CDR3 size: 14 residues. From germline, CDR1 is MDHEN and CDR2 SYDVKM. CDR3 DNA: TGTGCCAGCAGTTTAAGGGGGGGGATCACTGAAGCTTTCTTT. Translated, it gives CASSLRGGITEAFF.

This clonotype came up many times. The chain employs TRBV20-1 and TRBJ2-7; the D gene is possibly TRBD1 (6 bases). Germline V gene data show CDR1 as DFQATT and CDR2 as SNEGSKA (reference sequence). The CDR3 runs 13 residues. Trimming left V 3 bases short and J 5 bases short, with 14 bases between. The CDR3 bases are TGCAGTGCTAGGACAGGTGGAAGAGACGAGCAGTACTTC. Its translation: CSARTGGRDEQYF.

CDR3 DNA: TGTGCCAGCAGTCGTCTGCGGGAGGGCACTGAAGCTTTCTTT. Protein product: CASSRLREGTEAFF. The rearrangement links TRBV7-2 to TRBJ1-1; no clear D. Germline V gene sequence: CDR1 SGHTA, CDR2 FQGNSA. The V gene lost 6 bases and the J gene lost 4 bases, with 15 bases spanning the gap. This CDR3 region has 14 residues.

The V call is TRBV25-1, the J call TRBJ2-3; D unclear. The V gene's germline CDR1 is MGHDK and CDR2 SYGVNS. The CDR3 extends over 13 amino acids. Trimming shortened V by 7 bases and J by 1 base, and 9 bases separated the two germline ends. Here the CDR3 reads CASMGIRTDTQYF. CDR3 DNA: TGTGCCAGCATGGGGATTCGCACAGATACGCAGTATTTT.

With regard to this clonotype: A read error may produce the germline difference seen at one junction end. The chain recombines TRBV9 with TRBJ2-5, with 8 positions matching TRBD2. CDR3 length: 15 amino acids. Per the germline V gene, CDR1 is SGDLS and CDR2 is YYNGEE. CDR3 protein: CASSLWAGGNNEQYF. CDR3 in DNA: TGCGCCAGCAGCCTCTGGGCGGGAGGTAACAATGAGCAGTACTTC.

This clonotype has a handful of counts. J is TRBJ2-1 and V is TRBV29-1, with D possibly matching TRBD1 (6 bases). Trimming cost V 6 bases and J 0 bases, with 15 bases left between them. Germline lookup yields CDR1 SQVTM and CDR2 ANQGSEA. The CDR3 has 15 residues. The CDR3 DNA is TGCAGCGTGGCTTCGACAGGAAGCTCCTACAATGAGCAGTTCTTC. Amino acid sequence: CSVASTGSSYNEQFF.

This clonotype was recorded a few times. The rearrangement links TRBV6-1 to TRBJ2-7; 7 bases are shared with TRBD2. The end of the DNA aligns better with TRBJ2-5, so the J call may be wrong. The CDR3 covers 14 residues. Germline V gives CDR1 MNHNS, CDR2 SASEGT. CDR3 coding DNA: TGTGCCAGCCTCGCGGGAGCGGGTCATGGGACCCAGTACTTC. The encoded protein is CASLAGAGHGTQYF.